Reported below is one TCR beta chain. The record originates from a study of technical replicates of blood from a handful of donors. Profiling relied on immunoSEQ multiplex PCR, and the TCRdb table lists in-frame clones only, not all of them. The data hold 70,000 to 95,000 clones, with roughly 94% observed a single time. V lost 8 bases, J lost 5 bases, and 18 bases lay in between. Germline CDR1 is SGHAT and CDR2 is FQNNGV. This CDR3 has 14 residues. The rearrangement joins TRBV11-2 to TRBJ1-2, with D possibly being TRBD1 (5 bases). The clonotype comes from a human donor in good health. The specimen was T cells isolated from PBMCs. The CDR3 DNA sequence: TGTGCCAGCGGCCCCTCCCAGGGTGGGTATGGCTACACCTTC. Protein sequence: CASGPSQGGYGYTF.